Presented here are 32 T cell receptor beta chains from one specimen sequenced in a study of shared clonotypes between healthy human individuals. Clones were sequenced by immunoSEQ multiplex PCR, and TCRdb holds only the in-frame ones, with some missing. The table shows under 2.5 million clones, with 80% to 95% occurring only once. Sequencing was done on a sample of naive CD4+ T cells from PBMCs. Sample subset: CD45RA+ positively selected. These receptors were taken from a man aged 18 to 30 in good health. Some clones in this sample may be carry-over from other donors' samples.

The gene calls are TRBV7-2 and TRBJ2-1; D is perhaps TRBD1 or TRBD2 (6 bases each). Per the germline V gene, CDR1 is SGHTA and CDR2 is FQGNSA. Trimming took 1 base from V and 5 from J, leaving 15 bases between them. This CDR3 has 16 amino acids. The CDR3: CASSLVGGRPHNEQFF. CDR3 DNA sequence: TGTGCCAGCAGCTTAGTAGGGGGGAGACCACACAATGAGCAGTTCTTC. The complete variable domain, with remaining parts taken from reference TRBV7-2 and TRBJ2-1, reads GAGVSQSPSNKVTEKGKDVELRCDPISGHTALYWYRQSLGQGLEFLIYFQGNSAPDKSGLPSDRFSAERTGGSVSTLTIQRTQQEDSAVYLCASSLVGGRPHNEQFFGPGTRLTVL.

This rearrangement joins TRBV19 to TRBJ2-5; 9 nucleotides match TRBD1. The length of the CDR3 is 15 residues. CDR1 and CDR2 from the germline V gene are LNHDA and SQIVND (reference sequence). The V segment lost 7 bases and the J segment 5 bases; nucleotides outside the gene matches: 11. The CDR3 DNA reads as TGTGCCAGTACCCGAGACAGGGGGTCCCAGGAGACCCAGTACTTC. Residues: CASTRDRGSQETQYF.

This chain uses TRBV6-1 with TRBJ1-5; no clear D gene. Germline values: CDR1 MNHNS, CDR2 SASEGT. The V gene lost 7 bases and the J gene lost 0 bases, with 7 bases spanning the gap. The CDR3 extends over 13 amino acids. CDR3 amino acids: CASTANSNQPQHF. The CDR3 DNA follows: TGTGCCAGCACCGCTAATAGCAATCAGCCCCAGCATTTT.

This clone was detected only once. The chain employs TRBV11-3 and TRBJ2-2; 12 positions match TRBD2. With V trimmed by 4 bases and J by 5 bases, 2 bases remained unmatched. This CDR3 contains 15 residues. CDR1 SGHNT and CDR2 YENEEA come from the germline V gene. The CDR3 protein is CASSYTSGRTGELFF. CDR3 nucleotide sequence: TGTGCCAGCAGCTACACTAGCGGGAGGACCGGGGAGCTGTTTTTT.

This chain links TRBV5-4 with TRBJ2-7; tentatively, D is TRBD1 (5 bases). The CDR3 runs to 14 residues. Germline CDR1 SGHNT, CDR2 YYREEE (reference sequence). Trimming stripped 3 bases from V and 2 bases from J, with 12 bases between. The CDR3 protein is CASSSLTETYEQYF. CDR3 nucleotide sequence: TGTGCCAGCAGCTCCCTGACAGAGACCTACGAGCAGTACTTC. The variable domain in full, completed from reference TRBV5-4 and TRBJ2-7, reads ETGVTQSPTHLIKTRGQQVTLRCSSQSGHNTVSWYQQALGQGPQFIFQYYREEENGRGNFPPRFSGLQFPNYSSELNVNALELDDSALYLCASSSLTETYEQYFGPGTRLTVT.

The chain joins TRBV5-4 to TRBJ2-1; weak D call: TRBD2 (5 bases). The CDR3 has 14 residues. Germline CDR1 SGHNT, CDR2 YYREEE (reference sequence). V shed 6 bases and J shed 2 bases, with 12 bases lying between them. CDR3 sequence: CASTMTTAYNEQFF. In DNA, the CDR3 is TGTGCCAGCACCATGACTACCGCCTACAATGAGCAGTTCTTC.

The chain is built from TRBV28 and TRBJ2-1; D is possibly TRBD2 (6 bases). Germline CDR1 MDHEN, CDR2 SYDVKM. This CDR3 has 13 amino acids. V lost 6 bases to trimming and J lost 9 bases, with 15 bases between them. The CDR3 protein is CASRQRRGSEQFF. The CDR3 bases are TGTGCCAGCAGACAAAGGAGGGGCAGTGAGCAGTTCTTC.

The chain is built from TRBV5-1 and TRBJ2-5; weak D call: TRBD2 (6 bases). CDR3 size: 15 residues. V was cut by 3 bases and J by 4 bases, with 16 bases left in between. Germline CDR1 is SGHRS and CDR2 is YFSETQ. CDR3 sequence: CASSSPEGGAETQYF. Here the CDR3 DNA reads TGCGCCAGCAGCTCCCCGGAGGGTGGAGCAGAGACCCAGTACTTC. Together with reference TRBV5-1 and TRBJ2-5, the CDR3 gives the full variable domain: KAGVTQTPRYLIKTRGQQVTLSCSPISGHRSVSWYQQTPGQGLQFLFEYFSETQRNKGNFPGRFSGRQFSNSRSEMNVSTLELGDSALYLCASSSPEGGAETQYFGPGTRLLVL.

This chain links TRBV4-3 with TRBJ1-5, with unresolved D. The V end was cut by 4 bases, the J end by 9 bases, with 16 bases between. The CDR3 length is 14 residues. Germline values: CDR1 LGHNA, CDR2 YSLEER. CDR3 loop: CASSPNSDARPQHF. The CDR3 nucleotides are TGCGCCAGCAGCCCTAACAGCGATGCGAGGCCCCAGCATTTT.

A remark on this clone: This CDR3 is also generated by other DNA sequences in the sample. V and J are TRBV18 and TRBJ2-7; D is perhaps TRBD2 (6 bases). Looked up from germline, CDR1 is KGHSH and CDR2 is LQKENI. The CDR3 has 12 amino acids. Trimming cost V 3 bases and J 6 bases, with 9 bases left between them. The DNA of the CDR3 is TGTGCCAGCTCACCGGAGGGGTCCGAGCAGTACTTC. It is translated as CASSPEGSEQYF. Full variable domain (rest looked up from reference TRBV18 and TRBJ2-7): NAGVMQNPRHLVRRRGQEARLRCSPMKGHSHVYWYRQLPEEGLKFMVYLQKENIIDESGMPKERFSAEFPKEGPSILRIQQVVRGDSAAYFCASSPEGSEQYFGPGTRLTVT.

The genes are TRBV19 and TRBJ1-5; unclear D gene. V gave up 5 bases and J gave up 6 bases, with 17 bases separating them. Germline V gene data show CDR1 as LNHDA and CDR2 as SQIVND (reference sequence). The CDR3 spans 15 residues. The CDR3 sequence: CASSGPRRETQPQHF. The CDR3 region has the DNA TGTGCCAGTAGTGGACCTCGGCGGGAGACTCAGCCCCAGCATTTT.

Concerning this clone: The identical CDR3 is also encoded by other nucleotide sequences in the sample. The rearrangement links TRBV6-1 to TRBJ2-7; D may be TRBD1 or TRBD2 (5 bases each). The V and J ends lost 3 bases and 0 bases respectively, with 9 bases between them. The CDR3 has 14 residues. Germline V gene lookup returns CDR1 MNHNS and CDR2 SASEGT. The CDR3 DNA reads TGTGCCAGCAGTGAGGCAGGGAGCTCCTACGAGCAGTACTTC. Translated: CASSEAGSSYEQYF.

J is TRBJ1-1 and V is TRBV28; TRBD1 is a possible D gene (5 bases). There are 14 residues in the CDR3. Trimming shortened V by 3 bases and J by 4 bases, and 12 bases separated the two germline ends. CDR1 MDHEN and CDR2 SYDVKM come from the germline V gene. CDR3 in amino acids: CASSLMQGSTEAFF. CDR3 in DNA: TGTGCCAGCAGTTTGATGCAGGGCTCCACTGAAGCTTTCTTT.

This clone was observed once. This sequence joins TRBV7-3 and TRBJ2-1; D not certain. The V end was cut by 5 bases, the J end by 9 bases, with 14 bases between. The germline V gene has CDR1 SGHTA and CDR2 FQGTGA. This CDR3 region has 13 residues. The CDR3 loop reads CASSRLAPGEQFF. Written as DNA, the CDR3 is TGTGCCAGCAGCAGGCTCGCCCCAGGTGAGCAGTTCTTC.

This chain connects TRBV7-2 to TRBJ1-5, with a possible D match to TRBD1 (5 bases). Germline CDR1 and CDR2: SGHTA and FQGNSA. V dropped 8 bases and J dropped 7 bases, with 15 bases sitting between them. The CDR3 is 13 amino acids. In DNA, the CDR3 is TGTGCCAGCGCATCCTCGGGACGACAGCCCCAGCATTTT. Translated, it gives CASASSGRQPQHF.

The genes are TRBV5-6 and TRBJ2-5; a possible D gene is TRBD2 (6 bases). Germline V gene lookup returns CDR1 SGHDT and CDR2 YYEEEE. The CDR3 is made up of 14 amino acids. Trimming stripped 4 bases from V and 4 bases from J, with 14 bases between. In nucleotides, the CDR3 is TGTGCCAGCAGCCCGGGGGTACTACCAGAGACCCAGTACTTC. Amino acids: CASSPGVLPETQYF. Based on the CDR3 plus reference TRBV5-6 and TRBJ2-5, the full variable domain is DAGVTQSPTHLIKTRGQQVTLRCSPKSGHDTVSWYQQALGQGPQFIFQYYEEEERQRGNFPDRFSGHQFPNYSSELNVNALLLGDSALYLCASSPGVLPETQYFGPGTRLLVL.

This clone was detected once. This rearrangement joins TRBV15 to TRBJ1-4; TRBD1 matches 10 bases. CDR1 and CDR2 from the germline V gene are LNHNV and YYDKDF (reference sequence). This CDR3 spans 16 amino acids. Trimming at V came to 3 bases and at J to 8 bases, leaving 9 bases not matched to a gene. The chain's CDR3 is CATSRGMDRGGEKLFF. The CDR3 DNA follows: TGTGCCACCAGCAGGGGTATGGACAGGGGGGGCGAAAAACTGTTTTTT.

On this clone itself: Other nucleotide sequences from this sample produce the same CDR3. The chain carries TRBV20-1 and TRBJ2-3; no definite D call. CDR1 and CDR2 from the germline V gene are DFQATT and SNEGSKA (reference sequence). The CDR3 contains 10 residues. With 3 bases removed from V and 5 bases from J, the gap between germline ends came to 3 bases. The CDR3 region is CSASKDTQYF. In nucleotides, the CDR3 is TGCAGTGCTAGTAAAGATACGCAGTATTTT.

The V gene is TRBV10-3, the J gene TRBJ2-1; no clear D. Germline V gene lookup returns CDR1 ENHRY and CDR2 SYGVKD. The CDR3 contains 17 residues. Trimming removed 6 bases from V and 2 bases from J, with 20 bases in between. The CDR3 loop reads CAISEHKEPSTYNEQFF. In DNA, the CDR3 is TGTGCCATCAGCGAACATAAGGAACCATCTACCTACAATGAGCAGTTCTTC.

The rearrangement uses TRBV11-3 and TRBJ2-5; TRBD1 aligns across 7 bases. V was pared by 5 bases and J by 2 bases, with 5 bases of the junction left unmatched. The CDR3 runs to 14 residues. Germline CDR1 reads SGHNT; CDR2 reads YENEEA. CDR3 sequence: CASSPADRQETQYF. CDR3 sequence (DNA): TGTGCCAGCAGCCCCGCGGACAGGCAAGAGACCCAGTACTTC.

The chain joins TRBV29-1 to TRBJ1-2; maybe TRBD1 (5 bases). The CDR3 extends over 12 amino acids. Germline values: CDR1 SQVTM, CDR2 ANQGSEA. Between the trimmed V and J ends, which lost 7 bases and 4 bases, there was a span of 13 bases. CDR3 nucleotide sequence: TGCAGCGCCGGCTGGGACGGCTATGGCTACACCTTC. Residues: CSAGWDGYGYTF.

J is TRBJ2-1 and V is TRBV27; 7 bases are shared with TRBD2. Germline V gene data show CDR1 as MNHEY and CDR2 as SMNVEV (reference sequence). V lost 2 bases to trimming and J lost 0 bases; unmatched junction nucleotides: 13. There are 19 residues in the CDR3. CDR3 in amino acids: CASSLRGRGRSSSYNEQFF. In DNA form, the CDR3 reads TGTGCCAGCAGTTTACGTGGGAGGGGACGTTCGAGCTCCTACAATGAGCAGTTCTTC.

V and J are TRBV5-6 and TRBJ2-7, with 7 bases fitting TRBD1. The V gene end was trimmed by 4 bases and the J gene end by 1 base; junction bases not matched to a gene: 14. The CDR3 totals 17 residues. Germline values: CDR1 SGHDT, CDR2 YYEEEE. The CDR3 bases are TGTGCCAGCAGCGCTACTCAGCTCCGGGACAGTTCCTACGAGCAGTACTTC. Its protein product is CASSATQLRDSSYEQYF.

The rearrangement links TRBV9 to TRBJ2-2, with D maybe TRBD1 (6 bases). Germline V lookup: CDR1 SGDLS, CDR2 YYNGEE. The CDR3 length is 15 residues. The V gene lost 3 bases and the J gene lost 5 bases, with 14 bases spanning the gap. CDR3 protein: CASSGTGTLTGELFF. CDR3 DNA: TGTGCCAGCAGCGGCACCGGGACATTGACCGGGGAGCTGTTTTTT.

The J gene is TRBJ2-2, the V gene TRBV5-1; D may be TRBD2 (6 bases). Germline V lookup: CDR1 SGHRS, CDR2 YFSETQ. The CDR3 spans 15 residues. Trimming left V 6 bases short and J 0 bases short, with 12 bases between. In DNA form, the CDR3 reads TGCGCCAGCAACGGGGGACTTTCGAACACCGGGGAGCTGTTTTTT. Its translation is CASNGGLSNTGELFF.

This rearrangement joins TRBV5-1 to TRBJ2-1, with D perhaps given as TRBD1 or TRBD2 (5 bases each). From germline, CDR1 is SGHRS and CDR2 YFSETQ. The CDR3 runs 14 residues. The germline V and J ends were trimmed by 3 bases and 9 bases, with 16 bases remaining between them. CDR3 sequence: CASSSWDPSGEQFF. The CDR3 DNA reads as TGCGCCAGCAGCTCTTGGGACCCGTCGGGTGAGCAGTTCTTC.

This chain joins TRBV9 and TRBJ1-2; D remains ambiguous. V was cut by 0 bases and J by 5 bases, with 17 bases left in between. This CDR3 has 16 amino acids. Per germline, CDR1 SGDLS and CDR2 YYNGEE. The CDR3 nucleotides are TGTGCCAGCAGCGTAGGGCAGGTGAAGTGGGGATATGGCTACACCTTC. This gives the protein CASSVGQVKWGYGYTF.

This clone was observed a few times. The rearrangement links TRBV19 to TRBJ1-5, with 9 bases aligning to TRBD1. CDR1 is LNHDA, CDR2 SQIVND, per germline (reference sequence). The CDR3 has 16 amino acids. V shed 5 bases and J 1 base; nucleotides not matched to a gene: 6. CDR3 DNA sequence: TGTGCCAGTAGTGCCAGACAGGGGGTAAGCAATCAGCCCCAGCATTTT. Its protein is CASSARQGVSNQPQHF.

CDR3 sequence reads: CASSLPRGSAGANVLTF. The CDR3, as DNA: TGTGCCAGCAGCTTGCCGAGGGGTAGCGCTGGGGCCAACGTCCTGACTTTC. The rearrangement joins TRBV5-6 to TRBJ2-6, with D perhaps given as TRBD1 or TRBD2 (5 bases each). Trimming took 1 base from V and 2 from J, leaving 13 bases between them. Germline CDR1 and CDR2: SGHDT and YYEEEE. CDR3 length: 17 amino acids.

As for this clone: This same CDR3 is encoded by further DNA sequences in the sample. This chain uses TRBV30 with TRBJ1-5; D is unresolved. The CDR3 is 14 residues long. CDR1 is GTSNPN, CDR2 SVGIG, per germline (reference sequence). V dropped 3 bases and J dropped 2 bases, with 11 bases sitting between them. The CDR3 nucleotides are TGTGCCTGGAGCGTGGGATCTGGCAATCAGCCCCAGCATTTT. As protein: CAWSVGSGNQPQHF.

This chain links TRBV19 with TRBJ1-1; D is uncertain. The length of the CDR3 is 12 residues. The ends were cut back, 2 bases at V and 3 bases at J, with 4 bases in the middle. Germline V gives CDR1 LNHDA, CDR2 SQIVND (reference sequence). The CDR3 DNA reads TGTGCCAGTAGTATACCAGACACTGAAGCTTTCTTT. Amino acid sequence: CASSIPDTEAFF.

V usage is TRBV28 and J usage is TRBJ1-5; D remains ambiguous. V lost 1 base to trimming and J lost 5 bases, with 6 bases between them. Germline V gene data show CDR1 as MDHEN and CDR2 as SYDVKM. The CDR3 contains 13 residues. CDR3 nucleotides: TGTGCCAGCAGTTTATCGGCCGATCAGCCCCAGCATTTT. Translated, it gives CASSLSADQPQHF.